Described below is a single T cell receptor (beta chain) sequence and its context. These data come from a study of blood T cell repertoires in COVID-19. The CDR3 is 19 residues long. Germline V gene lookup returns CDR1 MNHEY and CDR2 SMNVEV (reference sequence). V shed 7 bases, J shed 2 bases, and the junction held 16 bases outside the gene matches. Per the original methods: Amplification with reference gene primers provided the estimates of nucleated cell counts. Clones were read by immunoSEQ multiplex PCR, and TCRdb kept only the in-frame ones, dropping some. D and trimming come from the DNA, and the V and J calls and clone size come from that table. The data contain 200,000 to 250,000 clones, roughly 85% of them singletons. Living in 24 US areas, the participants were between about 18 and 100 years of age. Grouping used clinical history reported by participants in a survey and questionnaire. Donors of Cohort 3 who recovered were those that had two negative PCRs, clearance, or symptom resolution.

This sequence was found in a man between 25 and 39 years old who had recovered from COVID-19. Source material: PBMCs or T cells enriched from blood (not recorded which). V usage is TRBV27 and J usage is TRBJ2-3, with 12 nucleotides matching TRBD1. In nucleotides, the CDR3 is TGTGCCAGCATGAAGGGACAGGGGGCGGGGGCGACAAACACAGATACGCAGTATTTT. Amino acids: CASMKGQGAGATNTDTQYF.